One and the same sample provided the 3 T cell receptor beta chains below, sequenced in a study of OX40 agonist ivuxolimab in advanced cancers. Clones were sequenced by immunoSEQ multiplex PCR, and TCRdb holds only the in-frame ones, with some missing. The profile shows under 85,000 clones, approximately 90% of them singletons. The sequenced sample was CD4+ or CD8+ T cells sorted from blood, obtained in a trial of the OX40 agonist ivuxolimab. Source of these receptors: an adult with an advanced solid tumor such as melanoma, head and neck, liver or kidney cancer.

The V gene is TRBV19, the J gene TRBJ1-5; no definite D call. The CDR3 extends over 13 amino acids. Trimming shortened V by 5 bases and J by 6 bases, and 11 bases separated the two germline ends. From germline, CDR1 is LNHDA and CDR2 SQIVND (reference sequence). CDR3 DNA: TGTGCCAGTAGTCCGGGGTGGGCTCAGCCCCAGCATTTT. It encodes CASSPGWAQPQHF.

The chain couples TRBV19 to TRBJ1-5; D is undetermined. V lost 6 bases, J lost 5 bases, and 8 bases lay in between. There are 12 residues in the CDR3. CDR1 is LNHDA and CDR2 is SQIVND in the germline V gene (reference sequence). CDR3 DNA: TGTGCCAGTAGGCAAGGCCATCAGCCCCAGCATTTT. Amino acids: CASRQGHQPQHF.

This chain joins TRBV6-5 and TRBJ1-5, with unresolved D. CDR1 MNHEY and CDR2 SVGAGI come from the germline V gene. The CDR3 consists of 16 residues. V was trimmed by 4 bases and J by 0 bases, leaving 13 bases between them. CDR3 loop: CASSSGGQYSNQPQHF. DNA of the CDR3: TGTGCCAGCAGTTCGGGAGGGCAATATAGCAATCAGCCCCAGCATTTT.